This section outlines one TCR beta chain sequence together with its context. Its antigen is as yet unknown. The entry originates in a study of PD-1 blockade in classical Hodgkin lymphoma. Findings of the study overall: Patients newly diagnosed and complete responders had comparable baseline diversity.

Sample time point: cycle 4 day 1 (C4D1), after six to seven weeks of nivolumab. Every patient had relapsed following autologous stem cell transplantation, and cohorts differed in brentuximab vedotin exposure. Sequencing used immunoSEQ multiplex PCR; TCRdb keeps in-frame clones, though not all of them. The table includes about 24,000 clones, about 86% detected once. This CDR3 has 15 amino acids. V was pared by 3 bases and J by 6 bases, with 12 bases between. The germline V gene has CDR1 SGHAT and CDR2 FQNNGV. This chain links TRBV11-2 with TRBJ1-6, with D uncertain. The source was peripheral blood mononuclear cells (PBMCs), collected before the fourth cycle of nivolumab. The receptor was isolated from a human donor with classical Hodgkin lymphoma. The CDR3 DNA reads TGTGCCAGCAGCTTTGAGTGGGCCTCTAATTCACCCCTCCACTTT. It codes for CASSFEWASNSPLHF.